The 9 T cell receptor beta chains listed next were all sequenced from one sample in a study of beta chain features in type 1 diabetes. Every bit of the isolated RNA underwent reverse transcription, so sequencing read expressed TCRB transcripts. TCRdb's copy holds only in-frame clones and misses some; the assay was immunoSEQ multiplex PCR. The sample has fewer than 350,000 clones, under 8.5% seen once. Sequencing was done on a sample of central memory CD4+ T cells from blood. All receptors derive from a woman aged 18-30 years in good health.

In this sample, this clone turned up a few times. V and J are TRBV19 and TRBJ2-2; no firm D call. Germline loops: CDR1 LNHDA, CDR2 SQIVND (reference sequence). The CDR3 sequence is 12 residues long. The V and J ends lost 8 bases and 8 bases respectively, with 12 bases between them. The CDR3 sequence is CASANYRGELFF. The DNA of the CDR3 is TGTGCCAGTGCTAATTACCGAGGGGAGCTGTTTTTT.

Turning to this clone: A read error may produce the germline difference seen at one junction end. Additional DNA sequences in this sample encode the identical CDR3. The chain is built from TRBV12-5 and TRBJ2-6; D remains unclear. Looked up from germline, CDR1 is LGHNT and CDR2 is FRNRAP. The CDR3 consists of 15 residues. CDR3 loop: CASGPTPSGANVLTF. For the CDR3, the DNA is TGTGCTAGTGGTCCTACACCCTCTGGAGCCAACGTCCTGACTTTC.

The chain combines TRBV6-6 with TRBJ1-6, with 9 bases aligning to TRBD1. CDR3 length equals 15 residues. The germline gives CDR1 MNHNY, CDR2 SVGAGI (reference sequence). The junction had 9 bases not matched to a gene; V was cut back by 6 bases and J by 9 bases. CDR3 DNA sequence: TGTGCCAGCAGGATACAGGGGGCGCAGGGTTCACCCCTCCACTTT. Translated, it gives CASRIQGAQGSPLHF.

This CDR3 is CASSTGLAYTGELFF. CDR3 DNA sequence: TGTGCCAGCAGTACCGGACTAGCTTATACCGGGGAGCTGTTTTTT. The chain is built from TRBV2 and TRBJ2-2; 8 bases match TRBD2. CDR1 is SNHLY and CDR2 is FYNNEI in the germline V gene. Germline trimming cut 5 bases from V and 5 bases from J; bases unmatched to any gene: 7. The length of the CDR3 is 15 residues.

With respect to this clone: Other nucleotide sequences from this sample produce the same CDR3. This chain joins TRBV18 and TRBJ2-1; tentatively, D is TRBD2 (6 bases). V was shortened by 3 bases and J by 3 bases, with 12 bases between the two germline ends. This CDR3 contains 15 residues. Germline values: CDR1 KGHSH, CDR2 LQKENI. The CDR3 DNA reads as TGTGCCAGCTCACCCGGAGGGGCGAGCTACAATGAGCAGTTCTTC. Translation: CASSPGGASYNEQFF.

In this sample, this clone turned up a few times. Other DNA sequences from this sample encode an identical CDR3 as well. The chain recombines TRBV7-9 with TRBJ1-4; D is ambiguous. In germline, CDR1 is SEHNR, CDR2 FQNEAQ (reference sequence). The CDR3 is 13 residues long. V lost 6 bases to trimming and J lost 4 bases, with 9 bases between them. In DNA form, the CDR3 reads TGTGCCAGCAGTCGGGATCGTAATGAAAAACTGTTTTTT. This codes for CASSRDRNEKLFF.

This clone was found a few times. Other DNA sequences of this sample code for an identical CDR3. V and J are TRBV5-4 and TRBJ1-1, with no clear D. Between the trimmed V and J ends, which lost 0 bases and 1 base, there was a span of 7 bases. This CDR3 has 14 residues. CDR1 and CDR2 (germline): SGHNT, YYREEE (reference sequence). The CDR3 reads CASSLEQRNTEAFF. The CDR3 bases are TGTGCCAGCAGCTTGGAACAGAGGAACACTGAAGCTTTCTTT.

As for this clone: Additional DNA sequences in this sample encode the identical CDR3. The chain carries TRBV7-7 and TRBJ2-5; no firm D call. Germline CDR1 reads SSHAT; CDR2 reads FNYEAQ (reference sequence). V was cut by 1 base and J by 4 bases, with 4 bases left in between. This CDR3 region has 12 residues. The chain's CDR3 is CASSLVGETQYF. The CDR3 nucleotides read TGTGCCAGCAGCTTAGTTGGAGAGACCCAGTACTTC. The complete variable domain, with remaining parts taken from reference TRBV7-7 and TRBJ2-5, reads GAGVSQSPRYKVTKRGQDVTLRCDPISSHATLYWYQQALGQGPEFLTYFNYEAQPDKSGLPSDRFSAERPEGSISTLTIQRTEQRDSAMYRCASSLVGETQYFGPGTRLLVL.

The J gene is TRBJ1-5, the V gene TRBV7-2; D is unresolved. V dropped 5 bases and J dropped 1 base, with 12 bases sitting between them. Germline V CDR1 and CDR2: SGHTA, FQGNSA. CDR3 size: 15 residues. This CDR3 reads CASSNQDVSNQPQHF. In DNA, the CDR3 is TGTGCCAGCAGCAACCAAGACGTGAGCAATCAGCCCCAGCATTTT.